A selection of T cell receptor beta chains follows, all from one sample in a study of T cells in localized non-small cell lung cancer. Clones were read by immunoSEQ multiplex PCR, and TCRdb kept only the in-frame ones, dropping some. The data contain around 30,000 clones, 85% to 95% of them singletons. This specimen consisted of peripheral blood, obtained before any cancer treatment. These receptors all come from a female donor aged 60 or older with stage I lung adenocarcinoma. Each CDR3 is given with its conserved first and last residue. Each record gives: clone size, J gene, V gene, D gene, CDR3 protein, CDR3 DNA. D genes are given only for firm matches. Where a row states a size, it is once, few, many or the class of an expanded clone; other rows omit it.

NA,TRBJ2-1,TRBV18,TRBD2,CASSPTGLAGSGVFF,TGTGCCAGCTCACCGACGGGACTAGCGGGTAGCGGTGTGTTCTTC
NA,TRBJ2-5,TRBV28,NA,CASSANRPAGKETQYF,TGTGCCAGCAGTGCTAACCGACCCGCTGGTAAAGAGACCCAGTACTTC
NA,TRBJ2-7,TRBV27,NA,CASSLSIGSAEASVYEQYF,TGTGCCAGCAGTTTATCGATCGGGTCCGCTGAGGCTAGCGTCTACGAGCAGTACTTC
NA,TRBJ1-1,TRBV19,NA,CASSIATEAFF,TGTGCCAGTAGTATAGCCACTGAAGCTTTCTTT
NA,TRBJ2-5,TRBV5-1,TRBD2,CASSFPSGGPETQYF,TGCGCCAGCAGCTTCCCTAGCGGGGGGCCAGAGACCCAGTACTTC
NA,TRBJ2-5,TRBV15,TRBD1,CATSRDLGQGETQYF,TGTGCCACCAGCAGAGACCTGGGACAGGGAGAGACCCAGTACTTC
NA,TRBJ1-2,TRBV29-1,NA,CSGTDGPSYGYTF,TGCAGCGGCACCGACGGACCTTCTTATGGCTACACCTTC
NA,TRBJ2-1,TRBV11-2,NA,CASSFGALFYEQFF,TGTGCCAGCAGCTTCGGAGCCTTGTTTTATGAGCAGTTCTTC
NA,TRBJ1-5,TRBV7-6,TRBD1,CASSPDRVNQPQHF,TGTGCCAGCAGCCCGGACAGGGTCAATCAGCCCCAGCATTTT
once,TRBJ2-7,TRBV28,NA,CASRRSDEQYF,TGTGCCAGCAGGAGATCGGACGAGCAGTACTTC
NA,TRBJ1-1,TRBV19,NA,CASSPDGADWSEAFF,TGTGCCAGTAGTCCGGACGGGGCGGATTGGTCTGAAGCTTTCTTT
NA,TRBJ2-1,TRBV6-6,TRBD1,CASSPPGQGGLEQFF,TGTGCCAGCAGTCCACCGGGACAGGGGGGGCTTGAGCAGTTCTTC
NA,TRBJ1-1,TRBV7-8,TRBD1,CASSSTGAEAFF,TGTGCCAGCAGCTCGACAGGGGCTGAAGCTTTCTTT
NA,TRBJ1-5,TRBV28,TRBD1,CASRSPTGGEGPQHF,TGTGCCAGCAGGAGCCCGACAGGGGGCGAAGGGCCCCAGCATTTT
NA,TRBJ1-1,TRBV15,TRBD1,CATSRGGGVTEAFF,TGTGCCACCAGCAGAGGAGGGGGCGTAACTGAAGCTTTCTTT
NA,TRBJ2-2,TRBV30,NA,CAWSAGWGPRNTGELFF,TGTGCCTGGAGTGCCGGATGGGGCCCGCGGAACACCGGGGAGCTGTTTTTT
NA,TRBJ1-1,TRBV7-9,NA,CASSSGGEAFF,TGTGCCAGCAGCTCGGGGGGTGAAGCTTTCTTT
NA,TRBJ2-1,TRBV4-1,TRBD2,CASSQPKSGTRPNEQFF,TGCGCCAGCAGCCAGCCTAAATCGGGGACTAGACCTAATGAGCAGTTCTTC
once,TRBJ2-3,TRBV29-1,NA,CSVGGMAEPDTQYF,TGCAGCGTTGGAGGGATGGCAGAGCCAGATACGCAGTATTTT
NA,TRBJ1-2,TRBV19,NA,CASTYGGFRNGYTF,TGTGCCAGTACCTATGGTGGGTTTAGAAATGGCTACACCTTC
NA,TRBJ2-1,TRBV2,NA,CASKPLEEGYNEQFF,TGTGCCAGCAAACCTTTAGAGGAGGGCTACAATGAGCAGTTCTTC
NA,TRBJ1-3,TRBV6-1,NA,CASVSGFSGNTIYF,TGTGCCAGCGTCTCGGGCTTTTCTGGAAACACCATATATTTT
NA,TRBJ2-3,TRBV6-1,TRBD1,CASSVGTGRTDTQYF,TGTGCCAGCAGTGTGGGGACAGGGAGGACAGATACGCAGTATTTT
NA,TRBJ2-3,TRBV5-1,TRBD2,CASSQPGLAGGPADTQYF,TGCGCCAGCAGCCAGCCGGGACTAGCGGGGGGGCCCGCAGATACGCAGTATTTT
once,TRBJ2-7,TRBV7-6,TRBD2,CASSLEASGSTYSYEQYF,TGTGCCAGCAGCTTAGAGGCTAGCGGGAGCACGTACTCCTACGAGCAGTACTTC
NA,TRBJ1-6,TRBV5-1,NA,CASSLAFNSPLHF,TGCGCCAGCAGCTTGGCCTTCAATTCACCCCTCCACTTT
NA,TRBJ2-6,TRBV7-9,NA,CASSLSTGTGANVLTF,TGTGCCAGCAGCTTATCCACAGGTACTGGGGCCAACGTCCTGACTTTC
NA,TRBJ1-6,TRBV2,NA,CASRGDSYNSPLHF,TGTGCCAGCCGGGGCGACTCCTATAATTCACCCCTCCACTTT
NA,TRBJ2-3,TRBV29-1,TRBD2,CSVILLAGWDTQYF,TGCAGCGTTATTCTCCTAGCGGGGTGGGATACGCAGTATTTT
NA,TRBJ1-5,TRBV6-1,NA,CASSTGRYNQPQHF,TGTGCCAGCAGCACCGGCAGGTACAATCAGCCCCAGCATTTT
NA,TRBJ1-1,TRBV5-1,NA,CASSTPGVGEAFF,TGCGCCAGCAGCACCCCGGGAGTGGGTGAAGCTTTCTTT
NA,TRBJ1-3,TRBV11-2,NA,CASSSSGRGNTIYF,TGTGCCAGCAGCTCGTCAGGGAGGGGAAACACCATATATTTT
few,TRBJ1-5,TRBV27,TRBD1,CASRGTGAPGAQHF,TGTGCCAGCAGGGGGACAGGGGCCCCCGGGGCCCAGCATTTT
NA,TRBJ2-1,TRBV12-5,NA,CASGPRGSSDYNEQFF,TGTGCTAGTGGTCCCCGTGGGTCTAGCGATTACAATGAGCAGTTCTTC
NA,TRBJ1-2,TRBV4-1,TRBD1,CASSLGQEYGYTF,TGCGCCAGCAGCCTAGGACAGGAGTATGGCTACACCTTC
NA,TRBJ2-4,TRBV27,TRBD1,CASGTGGRGNIQYF,TGTGCCAGCGGGACAGGGGGACGGGGAAACATTCAGTACTTC